The 5 T cell receptor beta chains below all came from one sample that was sequenced in a study of blood T cell repertoires in COVID-19. Libraries were prepared by immunoSEQ multiplex PCR; TCRdb keeps only in-frame clonotypes and omits some of them. The table records some 300,000 clones, approximately 90% of them present only once. Input material: PBMCs or T cells enriched from blood (not recorded which). The source of these receptors is a man younger than 45 who had recovered from COVID-19.

This chain connects TRBV18 to TRBJ1-2; the match to TRBD1 covers 8 bases. This CDR3 is 16 amino acids long. Germline V gene data show CDR1 as KGHSH and CDR2 as LQKENI. J gave up 6 bases and V 6 bases, and 15 bases lay outside the gene matches. Here the CDR3 reads CASSPSEATGVNGYTF. CDR3 coding DNA: TGTGCCAGCTCCCCAAGCGAGGCGACAGGGGTAAATGGCTACACCTTC.

The V gene is TRBV6-5, the J gene TRBJ1-6; TRBD1 matches 7 bases. After removal of 5 bases from V and 7 bases from J, the junction contained 8 bases not matched to a gene. From germline, CDR1 is MNHEY and CDR2 SVGAGI. The CDR3 extends over 15 amino acids. The CDR3 DNA reads TGTGCCAGCAGTCTTACAGGGGACTGGAATTCACCCCTCCACTTT. It yields the protein CASSLTGDWNSPLHF.

V is TRBV5-6 and J is TRBJ2-1; 8 bases align to TRBD2. V lost 0 bases and J lost 2; bases outside the gene matches: 4. CDR1 and CDR2 (germline): SGHDT, YYEEEE. This CDR3 is 16 amino acids long. CDR3 bases: TGTGCCAGCAGCTTGGCCAGCGGGAGCCCCTACAATGAGCAGTTCTTC. It yields the protein CASSLASGSPYNEQFF.

The chain carries TRBV4-1 and TRBJ1-1; D is possibly TRBD1 (6 bases). The V end was cut by 2 bases, the J end by 5 bases, with 15 bases between. In germline, CDR1 is MGHRA, CDR2 YSYEKL. The CDR3 is 15 residues long. CDR3 coding DNA: TGCGCCAGCAGCCAAACCGGAGGGGGGGGGACTGAAGCTTTCTTT. As protein: CASSQTGGGGTEAFF.

The chain has TRBV27 and TRBJ1-5; maybe TRBD1 (6 bases). From germline, CDR1 is MNHEY and CDR2 SMNVEV (reference sequence). The CDR3 contains 15 residues. Trimming shortened V by 5 bases and J by 3 bases, and 14 bases separated the two germline ends. The DNA for the CDR3 is TGTGCCAGCAGTAGGTATAGGGGGTCCAATCAGCCCCAGCATTTT. Its protein product is CASSRYRGSNQPQHF.